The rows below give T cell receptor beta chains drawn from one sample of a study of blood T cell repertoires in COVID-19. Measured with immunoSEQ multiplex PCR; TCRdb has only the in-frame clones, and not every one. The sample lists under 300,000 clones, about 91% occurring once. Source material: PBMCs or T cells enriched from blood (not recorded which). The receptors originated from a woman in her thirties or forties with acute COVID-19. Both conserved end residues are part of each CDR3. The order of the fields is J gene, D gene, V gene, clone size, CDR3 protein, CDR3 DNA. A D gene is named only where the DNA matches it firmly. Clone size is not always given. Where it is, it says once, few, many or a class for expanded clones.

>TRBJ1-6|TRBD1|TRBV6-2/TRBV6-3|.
CASSQGQNNSPLHF
TGTGCCAGCAGCCAGGGACAGAATAATTCACCCCTCCACTTT
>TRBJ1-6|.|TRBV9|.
CASSVGVSPLHF
TGTGCCAGCAGCGTAGGAGTTTCACCCCTCCACTTT
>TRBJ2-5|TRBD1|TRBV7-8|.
CASSQGAGGNTQETQYF
TGTGCCAGCAGCCAGGGGGCAGGGGGCAATACACAAGAGACCCAGTACTTC
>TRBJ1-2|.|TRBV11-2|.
CASGTRGYGYTF
TGTGCCAGTGGAACGCGGGGCTATGGCTACACCTTC
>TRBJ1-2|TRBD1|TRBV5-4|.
CASSSRDRDGGYGYTF
TGTGCCAGCAGCTCCCGGGACAGGGATGGTGGCTATGGCTACACCTTC
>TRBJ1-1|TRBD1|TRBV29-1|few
CSAWGQEAFF
TGCAGCGCCTGGGGACAGGAAGCTTTCTTT
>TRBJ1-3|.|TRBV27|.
CASSPSSPRLRNTIYF
TGTGCCAGCAGTCCCTCGTCCCCGAGATTGAGAAACACCATATATTTT
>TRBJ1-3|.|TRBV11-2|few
CASSPTFGGNTIYF
TGTGCCAGCAGCCCGACATTCGGAGGCAACACCATATATTTT
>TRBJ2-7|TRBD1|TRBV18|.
CASSPPNRGTYEQYF
TGTGCCAGCTCACCACCGAACAGGGGGACCTACGAGCAGTACTTC
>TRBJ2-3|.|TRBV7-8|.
CASSLGTGWADTQYF
TGTGCCAGCAGCTTAGGTACGGGTTGGGCAGATACGCAGTATTTT
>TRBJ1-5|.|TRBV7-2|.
CASSLKQSNQPQHF
TGTGCCAGCAGCTTAAAACAAAGCAATCAGCCCCAGCATTTT
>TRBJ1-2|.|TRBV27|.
CASTPGGGLYGYTF
TGTGCCAGTACCCCGGGGGGGGGCCTCTATGGCTACACCTTC
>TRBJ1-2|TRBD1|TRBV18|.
CASSLGQGGYTF
TGTGCCAGCTCATTAGGACAGGGAGGCTACACCTTC
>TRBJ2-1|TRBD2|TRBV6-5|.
CASKTSGIAYNEQFF
TGTGCCAGCAAGACTAGCGGGATAGCCTACAATGAGCAGTTCTTC
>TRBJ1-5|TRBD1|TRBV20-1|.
CSASLPGQGGPSGNQPQHF
TGCAGTGCTAGTTTACCGGGACAGGGGGGACCCTCGGGCAATCAGCCCCAGCATTTT
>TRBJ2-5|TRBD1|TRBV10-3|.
CAISSGTGVRETQYF
TGTGCCATCAGTTCGGGGACAGGGGTGCGAGAGACCCAGTACTTC
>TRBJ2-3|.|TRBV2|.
CASSEALRASTDTQYF
TGTGCCAGCAGTGAAGCTTTGCGGGCAAGCACAGATACGCAGTATTTT
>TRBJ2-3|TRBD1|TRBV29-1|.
CSVSTGGTDTQYF
TGCAGCGTCTCGACAGGGGGCACAGATACGCAGTATTTT
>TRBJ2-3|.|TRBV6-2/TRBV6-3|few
CASSYVNTDTQYF
TGTGCCAGCAGTTACGTAAACACAGATACGCAGTATTTT
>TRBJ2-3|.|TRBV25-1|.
CASSELRGSTDTQYF
TGTGCCAGCAGTGAATTAAGGGGTAGCACAGATACGCAGTATTTT
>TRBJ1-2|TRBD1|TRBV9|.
CASSLRGDRVDYGYTF
TGTGCCAGCAGCCTCAGGGGCGACAGGGTGGACTATGGCTACACCTTC
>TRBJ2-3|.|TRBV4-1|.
CASSLLGGAVPDTQYF
TGCGCCAGCAGCCTTCTGGGCGGGGCTGTCCCAGATACGCAGTATTTT
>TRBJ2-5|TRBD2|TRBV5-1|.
CASSSTSGQETQYF
TGCGCCAGCAGCTCTACTAGCGGTCAGGAGACCCAGTACTTC
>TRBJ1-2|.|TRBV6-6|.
CASSLNPTNPYGYTF
TGTGCCAGCAGTCTAAACCCGACAAACCCCTATGGCTACACCTTC
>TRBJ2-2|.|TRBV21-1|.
CASSRLTRDREDTGELFF
TGTGCCAGCAGCCGCCTGACCCGGGACAGGGAAGACACCGGGGAGCTGTTTTTT
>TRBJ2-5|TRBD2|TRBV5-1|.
CASSGSGGETQYF
TGCGCCAGCAGTGGTAGCGGGGGGGAGACCCAGTACTTC
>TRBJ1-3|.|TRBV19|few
CASRSTGSGNTIYF
TGTGCCAGTAGGTCGACAGGCTCTGGAAACACCATATATTTT
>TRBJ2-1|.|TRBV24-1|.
CATSDSLAEQFF
TGTGCCACCAGTGACTCCTTAGCGGAGCAGTTCTTC
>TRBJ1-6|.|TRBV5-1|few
CASSLGEQGSSYNSPLHF
TGCGCCAGCAGCCTTGGCGAACAGGGAAGCTCCTATAATTCACCCCTCCACTTT
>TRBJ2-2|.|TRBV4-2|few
CASSQRKGPGELFF
TGTGCCAGCAGCCAAAGGAAGGGGCCCGGGGAGCTGTTTTTT
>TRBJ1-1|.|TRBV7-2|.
CASRGGVTNTEAFF
TGTGCCAGCAGGGGAGGGGTGACGAACACTGAAGCTTTCTTT
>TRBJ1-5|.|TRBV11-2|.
CASSADRDQPQHF
TGTGCCAGCAGCGCGGACAGAGATCAGCCCCAGCATTTT
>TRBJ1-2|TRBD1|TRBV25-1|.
CASRSTGGYGYTF
TGTGCCAGCAGATCTACAGGGGGCTATGGCTACACCTTC
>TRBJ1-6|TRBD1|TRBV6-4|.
CASSEGQGNSPLHF
TGTGCCAGCAGTGAGGGACAGGGGAATTCACCCCTCCACTTT
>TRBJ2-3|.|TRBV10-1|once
CASSEGRGVPSTDTQYF
TGCGCCAGCAGTGAAGGCAGGGGGGTCCCTAGCACAGATACGCAGTATTTT
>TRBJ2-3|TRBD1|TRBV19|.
CASRGDRERLTGTQYF
TGTGCCAGTAGGGGGGACAGGGAAAGGTTGACAGGTACGCAGTATTTT
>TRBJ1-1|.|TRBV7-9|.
CASSSQAFF
TGTGCCAGCAGCTCTCAAGCTTTCTTT
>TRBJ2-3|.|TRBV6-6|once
CASSYTGVGFTDTQYF
TGTGCCAGCAGTTATACGGGGGTTGGTTTCACAGATACGCAGTATTTT
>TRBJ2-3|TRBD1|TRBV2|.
CASSLTGGAVDTQYF
TGTGCCAGCAGCTTGACAGGGGGCGCGGTAGATACGCAGTATTTT
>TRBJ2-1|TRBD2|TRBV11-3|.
CASSLTGGSHNEQFF
TGTGCCAGCAGTCTTACGGGAGGTTCTCACAATGAGCAGTTCTTC
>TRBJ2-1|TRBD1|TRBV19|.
CASSIRGQGAISSYNEQFF
TGTGCCAGTAGTATAAGGGGACAGGGGGCGATCAGCTCCTACAATGAGCAGTTCTTC
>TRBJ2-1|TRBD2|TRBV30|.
CAWSVLGLAGGREQFF
TGTGCCTGGAGTGTACTGGGGCTAGCGGGGGGACGAGAGCAGTTCTTC
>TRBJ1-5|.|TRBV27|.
CASSPNYRFSNQPQHF
TGTGCCAGCAGTCCCAACTACAGGTTTAGCAATCAGCCCCAGCATTTT
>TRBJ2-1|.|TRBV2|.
CASSDSGINLFF
TGTGCCAGCAGTGACTCGGGTATAAATCTGTTCTTC
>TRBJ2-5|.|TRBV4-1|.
CASSQDGGGTVETQYF
TGCGCCAGCAGCCAAGATGGGGGCGGGACAGTGGAGACCCAGTACTTC
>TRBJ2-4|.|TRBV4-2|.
CASSQATTSNIQYF
TGTGCCAGCAGCCAAGCCACGACTAGTAACATTCAGTACTTC
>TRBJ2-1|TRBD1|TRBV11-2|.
CASSLGAGGSDEQFF
TGTGCCAGCAGCTTAGGGGCAGGGGGCTCGGATGAGCAGTTCTTC
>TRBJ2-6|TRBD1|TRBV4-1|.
CASSQDPGQGRPGANVLTF
TGCGCCAGCAGCCAAGATCCTGGACAGGGGAGGCCTGGGGCCAACGTCCTGACTTTC
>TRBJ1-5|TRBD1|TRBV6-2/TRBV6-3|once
CASSYGVGQGSNQPQHF
TGTGCCAGCAGTTACGGTGTTGGACAGGGGAGCAATCAGCCCCAGCATTTT
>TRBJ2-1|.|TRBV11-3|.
CASSLVQDNEQFF
TGTGCCAGCAGCTTAGTACAGGACAATGAGCAGTTCTTC
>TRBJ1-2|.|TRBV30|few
CAWRLQGAVNYGYTF
TGTGCCTGGCGTCTACAGGGAGCAGTTAACTATGGCTACACCTTC
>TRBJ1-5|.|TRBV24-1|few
CATSDAGDAHQPQHF
TGTGCCACCAGTGACGCAGGGGATGCGCATCAGCCCCAGCATTTT
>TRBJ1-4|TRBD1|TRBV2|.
CASGTGGSEKLFF
TGTGCCAGCGGTACAGGGGGCAGTGAAAAACTGTTTTTT